Included here is one TCR beta chain sequence, with context. The antigen is undetermined. The data belong to a study of blood T cells in healthy people across ages. Whole-study findings and limits: There was a strong correlation between TCR beta diversity and naive T cell percentage. Donor CMV status was unknown, possibly confounding expanded clonotype changes.

Germline-derived CDR1 and CDR2 are ENHRY and SYGVKD. With V trimmed by 7 bases and J by 2 bases, 6 bases remained unmatched. The length of the CDR3 is 14 residues. Using a J-beta primer mix together with a sample-barcoded 5' primer, a second PCR was run for roughly 6 to 11 cycles. TCRdb independently ran MiXCR on the 5' RACE reads; one entry per CDR3 protein. The data show about 1.5 million distinct CDR3 sequences, with 42% seen just once and 7.9% held by the top ten. The gene calls are TRBV10-3 and TRBJ2-3; 7 bases map to TRBD1. Input material: blood. The TCR originated in a young woman in good health. The CDR3 protein is CAINKGTDTDTQYF. In nucleotides, the CDR3 is TGTGCCATCAATAAGGGGACAGACACAGATACGCAGTATTTT.